This entry concerns a single TCR beta chain. As yet, its antigen is unknown. This may be a read error, as it is one base from a much larger clone. This specimen belongs to a study of tumor and adjacent non-tumor tissue in lung cancer. Study-wide context: The cohort had under 15 adenocarcinoma, a couple of squamous cell and 1 small cell patients. Stage I to III disease affected approximately 11 men and about five women aged about 31 to 76. Study findings and constraints: Shorter survival was associated with higher TCR diversity in tumors.

The template was RNA from unsorted bulk tissue. A modified ARM-PCR protocol with three rounds of nested PCR amplified TCRbeta. TCRdb redid the calling of the multiplex PCR reads with MiXCR, one entry per CDR3 protein. This sample carries under 95,000 distinct CDR3 sequences, less than 75% of them seen once, and the ten largest clones take around 16%. CDR3 length: 16 amino acids. Per the germline V gene, CDR1 is MNHNY and CDR2 is SVGAGI (reference sequence). V was trimmed by 4 bases and J by 2 bases, leaving 18 bases between them. Specimen: lung tumor tissue. The J gene is TRBJ2-7, the V gene TRBV6-6; D is tentatively TRBD1 or TRBD2 (6 bases each). This TCR was sampled from a man aged 60 to 69 with non-small cell lung cancer. The CDR3 protein is CASSSGEGTPTYEQYF. The CDR3 nucleotides read TGTGCCAGCAGTTCGGGAGAGGGGACACCAACCTACGAGCAGTACTTC.